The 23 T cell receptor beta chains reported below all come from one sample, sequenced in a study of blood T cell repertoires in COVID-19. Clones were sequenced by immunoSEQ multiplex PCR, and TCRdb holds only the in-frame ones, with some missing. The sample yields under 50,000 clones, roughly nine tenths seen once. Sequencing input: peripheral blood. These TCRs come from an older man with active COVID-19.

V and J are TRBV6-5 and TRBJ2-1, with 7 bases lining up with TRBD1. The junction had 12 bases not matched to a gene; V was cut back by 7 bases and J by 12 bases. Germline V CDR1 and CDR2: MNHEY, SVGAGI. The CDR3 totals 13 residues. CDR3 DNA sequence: TGTGCCAGCACCGATAGGGGGAGACAGGGGCAGTTCTTC. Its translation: CASTDRGRQGQFF.

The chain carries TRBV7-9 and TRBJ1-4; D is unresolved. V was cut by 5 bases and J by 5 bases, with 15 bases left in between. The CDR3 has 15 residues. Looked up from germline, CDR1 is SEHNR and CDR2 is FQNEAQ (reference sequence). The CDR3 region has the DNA TGTGCCAGCAGCGAGCGCCGGGATACAAATGAAAAACTGTTTTTT. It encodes CASSERRDTNEKLFF.

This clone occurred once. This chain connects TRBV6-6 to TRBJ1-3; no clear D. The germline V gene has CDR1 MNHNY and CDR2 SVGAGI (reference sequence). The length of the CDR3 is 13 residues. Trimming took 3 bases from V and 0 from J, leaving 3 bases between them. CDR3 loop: CASSYLSGNTIYF. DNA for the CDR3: TGTGCCAGCAGTTATCTCTCTGGAAACACCATATATTTT.

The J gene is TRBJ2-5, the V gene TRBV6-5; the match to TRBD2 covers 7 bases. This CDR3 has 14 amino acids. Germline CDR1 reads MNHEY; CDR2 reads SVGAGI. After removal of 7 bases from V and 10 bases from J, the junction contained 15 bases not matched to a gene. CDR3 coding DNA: TGTGCCAGCAAAATCGGACTAGAGGATGATATCCAGTACTTC. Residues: CASKIGLEDDIQYF.

CDR3 residues: CASSGHPGTGDEKLFF. Written as DNA, the CDR3 is TGTGCCAGCAGTGGGCACCCCGGGACAGGGGATGAAAAACTGTTTTTT. The gene calls are TRBV25-1 and TRBJ1-4, with TRBD1 matching 10 bases. V was clipped by 4 bases and J by 6 bases; unmatched bases: 8. The germline gives CDR1 MGHDK, CDR2 SYGVNS. The CDR3 covers 16 residues.

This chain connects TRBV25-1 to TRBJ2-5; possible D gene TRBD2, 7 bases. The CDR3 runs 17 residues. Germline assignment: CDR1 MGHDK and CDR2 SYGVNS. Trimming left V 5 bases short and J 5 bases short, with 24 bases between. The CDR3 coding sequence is TGTGCCAGCAGTACCAATGGGGTCAGGGGAGGGTTGGAGACCCAGTACTTC. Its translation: CASSTNGVRGGLETQYF.

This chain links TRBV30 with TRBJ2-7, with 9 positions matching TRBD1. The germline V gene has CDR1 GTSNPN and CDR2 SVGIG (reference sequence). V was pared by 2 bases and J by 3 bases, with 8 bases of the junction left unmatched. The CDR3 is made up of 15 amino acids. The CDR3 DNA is TGTGCCTGGAGTATTCATACGGGACAGGGCTACGAGCAGTACTTC. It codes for CAWSIHTGQGYEQYF.

CDR3 DNA: TGTGCCAGCAGCCATCAGGGGGCCCCGAACACCGGGGAGCTGTTTTTT. Protein sequence: CASSHQGAPNTGELFF. The chain is built from TRBV9 and TRBJ2-2, with 8 bases fitting TRBD1. The CDR3 extends over 16 amino acids. CDR1 and CDR2 from the germline V gene are SGDLS and YYNGEE. Unmatched junction bases numbered 5, after V lost 4 bases and J lost 0 bases.

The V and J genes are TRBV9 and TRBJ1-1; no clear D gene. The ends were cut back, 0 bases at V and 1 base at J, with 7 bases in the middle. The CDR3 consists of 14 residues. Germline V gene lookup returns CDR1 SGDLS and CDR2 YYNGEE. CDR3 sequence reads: CASSVDTGNTEAFF. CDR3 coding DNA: TGTGCCAGCAGCGTAGATACGGGGAACACTGAAGCTTTCTTT.

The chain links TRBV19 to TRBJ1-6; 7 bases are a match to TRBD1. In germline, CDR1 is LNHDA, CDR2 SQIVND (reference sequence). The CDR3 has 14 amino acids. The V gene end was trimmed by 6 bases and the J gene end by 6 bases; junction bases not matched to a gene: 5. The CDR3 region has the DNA TGTGCCAGTAGAAAACAGGGGAGTAATTCACCCCTCCACTTT. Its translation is CASRKQGSNSPLHF. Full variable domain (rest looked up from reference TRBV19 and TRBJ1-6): DGGITQSPKYLFRKEGQNVTLSCEQNLNHDAMYWYRQDPGQGLRLIYYSQIVNDFQKGDIAEGYSVSREKKESFPLTVTSAQKNPTAFYLCASRKQGSNSPLHFGNGTRLTVT.

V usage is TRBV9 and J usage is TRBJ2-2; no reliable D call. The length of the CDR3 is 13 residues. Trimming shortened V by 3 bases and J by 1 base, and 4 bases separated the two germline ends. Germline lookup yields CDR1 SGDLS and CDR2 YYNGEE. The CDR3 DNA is TGTGCCAGCAGCGCGGGGAACACCGGGGAGCTGTTTTTT. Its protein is CASSAGNTGELFF.

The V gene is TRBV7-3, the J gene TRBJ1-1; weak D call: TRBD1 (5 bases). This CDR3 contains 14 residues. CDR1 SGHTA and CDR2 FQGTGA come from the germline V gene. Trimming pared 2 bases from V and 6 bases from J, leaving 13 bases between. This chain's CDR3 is CASSLAHRGAEAFF. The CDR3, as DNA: TGTGCCAGCAGCTTAGCGCACCGGGGGGCTGAAGCTTTCTTT. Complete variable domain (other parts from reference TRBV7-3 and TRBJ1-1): GAGVSQTPSNKVTEKGKYVELRCDPISGHTALYWYRQSLGQGPEFLIYFQGTGAADDSGLPNDRFFAVRPEGSVSTLKIQRTERGDSAVYLCASSLAHRGAEAFFGQGTRLTVV.

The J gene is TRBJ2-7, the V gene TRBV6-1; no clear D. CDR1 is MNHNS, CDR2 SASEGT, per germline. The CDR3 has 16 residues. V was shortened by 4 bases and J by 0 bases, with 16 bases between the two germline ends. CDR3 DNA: TGTGCCAGCAGTGCACGACATGTCAGAGTCTCCTACGAGCAGTACTTC. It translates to CASSARHVRVSYEQYF.

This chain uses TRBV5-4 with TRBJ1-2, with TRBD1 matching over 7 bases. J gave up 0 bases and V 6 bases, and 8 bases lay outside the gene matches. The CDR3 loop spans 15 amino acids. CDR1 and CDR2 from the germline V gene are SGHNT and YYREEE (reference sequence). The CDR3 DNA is TGTGCCAGCAACCCTCTGGGACAGTCTAACTATGGCTACACCTTC. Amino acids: CASNPLGQSNYGYTF.

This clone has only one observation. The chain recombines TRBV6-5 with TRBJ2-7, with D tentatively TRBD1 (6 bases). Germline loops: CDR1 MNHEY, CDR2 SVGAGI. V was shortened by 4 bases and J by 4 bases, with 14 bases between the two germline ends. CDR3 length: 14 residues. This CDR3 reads CASSLQGGPYEQYF. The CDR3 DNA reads TGTGCCAGCAGTTTACAGGGTGGTCCTTACGAGCAGTACTTC.

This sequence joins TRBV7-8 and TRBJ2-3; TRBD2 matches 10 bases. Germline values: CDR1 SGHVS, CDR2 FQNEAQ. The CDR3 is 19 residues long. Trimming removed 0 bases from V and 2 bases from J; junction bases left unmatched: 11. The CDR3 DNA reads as TGTGCCAGCAGCTTAGCGCAAAGCGGGGGGGCTCCCACCACAGATACGCAGTATTTT. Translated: CASSLAQSGGAPTTDTQYF. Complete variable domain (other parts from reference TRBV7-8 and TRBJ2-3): GAGVSQSPRYKVAKRGQDVALRCDPISGHVSLFWYQQALGQGPEFLTYFQNEAQLDKSGLPSDRFFAERPEGSVSTLKIQRTQQEDSAVYLCASSLAQSGGAPTTDTQYFGPGTRLTVL.

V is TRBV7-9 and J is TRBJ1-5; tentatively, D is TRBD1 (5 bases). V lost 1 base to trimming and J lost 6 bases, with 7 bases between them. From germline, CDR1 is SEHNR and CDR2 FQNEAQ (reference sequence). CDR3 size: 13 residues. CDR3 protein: CASSLEGIQPQHF. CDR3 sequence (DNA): TGTGCCAGCAGCTTAGAGGGGATTCAGCCCCAGCATTTT. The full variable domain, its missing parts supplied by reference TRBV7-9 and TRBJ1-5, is DTGVSQNPRHKITKRGQNVTFRCDPISEHNRLYWYRQTLGQGPEFLTYFQNEAQLEKSRLLSDRFSAERPKGSFSTLEIQRTEQGDSAMYLCASSLEGIQPQHFGDGTRLSIL.

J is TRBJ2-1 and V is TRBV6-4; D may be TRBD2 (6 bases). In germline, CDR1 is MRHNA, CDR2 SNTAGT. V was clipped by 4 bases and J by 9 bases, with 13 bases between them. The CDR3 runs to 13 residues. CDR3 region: CASSANQGGEQFF. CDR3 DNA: TGTGCCAGCAGTGCGAACCAGGGAGGTGAGCAGTTCTTC.

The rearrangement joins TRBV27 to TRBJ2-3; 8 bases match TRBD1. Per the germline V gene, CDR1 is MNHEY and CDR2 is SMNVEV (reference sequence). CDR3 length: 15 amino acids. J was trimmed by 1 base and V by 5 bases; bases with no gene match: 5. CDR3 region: CASSVQGAGTDTQYF. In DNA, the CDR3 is TGTGCCAGCAGTGTGCAGGGGGCTGGCACAGATACGCAGTATTTT.

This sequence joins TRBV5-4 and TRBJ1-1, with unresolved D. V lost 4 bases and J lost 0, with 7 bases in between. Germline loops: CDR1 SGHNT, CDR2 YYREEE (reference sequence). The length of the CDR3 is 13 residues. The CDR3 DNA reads TGTGCCAGCAGCCCACAGATGAACACTGAAGCTTTCTTT. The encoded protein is CASSPQMNTEAFF.

CDR3 DNA: TGTGCCAGCAATCGGGAGGGTGGCTACGAGCAGTACTTC. This translates into CASNREGGYEQYF. V gene TRBV9 combines with J gene TRBJ2-7; 8 positions match TRBD2. Germline V gene sequence: CDR1 SGDLS, CDR2 YYNGEE. The length of the CDR3 is 13 residues. V was pared by 6 bases and J by 3 bases, with 5 bases of the junction left unmatched.

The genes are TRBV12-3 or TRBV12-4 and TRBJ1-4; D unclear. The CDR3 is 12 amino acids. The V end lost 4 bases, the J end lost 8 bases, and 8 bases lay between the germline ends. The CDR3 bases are TGTGCCAGCAGTTCCCGAGGGGAAAAACTGTTTTTT. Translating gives CASSSRGEKLFF.

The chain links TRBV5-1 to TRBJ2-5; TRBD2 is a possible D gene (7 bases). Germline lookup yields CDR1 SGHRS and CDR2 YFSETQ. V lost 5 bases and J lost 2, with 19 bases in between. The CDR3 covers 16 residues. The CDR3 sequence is CASSPGEGLSQETQYF. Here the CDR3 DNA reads TGCGCCAGCAGTCCAGGGGAGGGGTTAAGTCAAGAGACCCAGTACTTC.